The 8 T cell receptor beta chains below were found in one sample sequenced in a study of identical twins. Using its own MiXCR run on the 5' RACE reads, TCRdb lists one record per CDR3 protein. The profile covers about 730,000 distinct CDR3 sequences, with 21% appearing a single time and 4.3% taken by the ten largest. Another study also made use of these data, one on T cells expressing NK-cell markers.

The specimen was PBMCs. These receptors originate from a woman aged 18-29 years in good health.

This clonotype came up many times. The genes are TRBV12-3 or TRBV12-4 and TRBJ2-2; D not certain. This CDR3 contains 14 residues. Trimming cost V 6 bases and J 1 base, with 9 bases left between them. DNA of the CDR3: TGTGCCAGCAGCCCGATTGGGAACACCGGGGAGCTGTTTTTT. Encoded protein: CASSPIGNTGELFF.

The genes are TRBV10-3 and TRBJ2-7; 8 positions agree with TRBD1. This CDR3 has 13 amino acids. V lost 7 bases, J lost 3 bases, and 5 bases stayed unmatched. CDR1 and CDR2 (germline): ENHRY, SYGVKD. The CDR3 DNA is TGTGCCATCATGGGAGGACAGGGCTACGAGCAGTACTTC. Translating it yields CAIMGGQGYEQYF.

This clonotype was seen a single time. V is TRBV7-8 and J is TRBJ1-1, with D perhaps TRBD1 (6 bases). This CDR3 has 16 amino acids. Germline lookup yields CDR1 SGHVS and CDR2 FQNEAQ. V dropped 2 bases and J dropped 1 base, with 14 bases sitting between them. In nucleotides, the CDR3 is TGTGCCAGCAGCTTACGGGATACGGGGGCGAACACTGAAGCTTTCTTT. This gives the protein CASSLRDTGANTEAFF.

The chain has TRBV10-1 and TRBJ2-5; a weak D match, TRBD2 (5 bases). In germline, CDR1 is WNHNN, CDR2 SYGVQD (reference sequence). Trimming left V 8 bases short and J 5 bases short, with 21 bases between. The CDR3 length is 15 residues. CDR3: CASPQAGRRTETQYF. The CDR3 DNA follows: TGCGCCAGCCCGCAGGCGGGCCGGCGGACGGAGACCCAGTACTTC.

This clonotype has ten or more counts. The chain links TRBV5-1 to TRBJ2-7; D not resolved. The CDR3 covers 14 residues. The ends were cut back, 0 bases at V and 2 bases at J, with 9 bases in the middle. Germline CDR1 reads SGHRS; CDR2 reads YFSETQ. The CDR3 DNA sequence: TGCGCCAGCAGCTTGGACGATTTTGCCTACGAGCAGTACTTC. Protein sequence: CASSLDDFAYEQYF.

The chain carries TRBV20-1 and TRBJ2-1; D ambiguous. The CDR3 length is 13 residues. The V gene lost 7 bases and the J gene lost 2 bases, with 12 bases spanning the gap. Germline V lookup: CDR1 DFQATT, CDR2 SNEGSKA (reference sequence). CDR3 in amino acids: CSVVVYAYNEQFF. The CDR3 coding sequence is TGCAGTGTGGTCGTATACGCCTACAATGAGCAGTTCTTC.

V usage is TRBV20-1 and J usage is TRBJ2-1; no clear D. The CDR3 runs 12 residues. CDR1 DFQATT and CDR2 SNEGSKA come from the germline V gene (reference sequence). Trimming removed 3 bases from V and 9 bases from J, with 12 bases in between. DNA of the CDR3: TGCAGTGCTAGTTCGGTCAGCCGTGAGCAGTTCTTC. This gives the protein CSASSVSREQFF.

In its sample, this clonotype was seen many times. The chain joins TRBV24-1 to TRBJ1-6; D perhaps matches TRBD1 (6 bases). Germline CDR1 and CDR2: KGHDR and SFDVKD. Deletions cut 0 bases from V and 8 bases from J, with 7 bases between. This CDR3 is 14 amino acids long. The DNA for the CDR3 is TGTGCCACCAGTGATTTGCACAGGGATTCACCCCTCCACTTT. It encodes CATSDLHRDSPLHF.